These 6 T cell receptor beta chains came from one sample sequenced in a study of blood T cell repertoires in COVID-19. Data came from immunoSEQ multiplex PCR; TCRdb stores just in-frame clones and leaves some out. Seen here are approximately 280,000 clones, around nine tenths observed once, and the top ten hold approximately 4.2%. Sequences were obtained from peripheral blood. All receptors come from a man aged 35-49 years with acute or convalescent COVID-19.

J is TRBJ2-1 and V is TRBV5-6; tentatively, D is TRBD1 (7 bases). Trimming removed 2 bases from V and 6 bases from J, with 15 bases in between. The germline V gene encodes CDR1 SGHDT and CDR2 YYEEEE. This CDR3 contains 15 residues. The CDR3 region has the DNA TGTGCCAGCAGCTTAGGGGCAGGGGGGATCAATGAGCAGTTCTTC. This sequence encodes CASSLGAGGINEQFF.

This clone was seen a handful of times. The rearrangement links TRBV12-5 to TRBJ2-7; 7 nucleotides match TRBD1. V lost 5 bases to trimming and J lost 4 bases; unmatched junction nucleotides: 5. Germline CDR1 reads LGHNT; CDR2 reads FRNRAP. The length of the CDR3 is 13 residues. CDR3 sequence: CASGPGQLYEQYF. The CDR3 DNA follows: TGTGCTAGTGGTCCGGGACAGTTGTACGAGCAGTACTTC.

The genes are TRBV11-2 and TRBJ1-2, with TRBD1 as a possible D gene (6 bases). This CDR3 contains 14 residues. Trimming cost V 1 base and J 5 bases, with 11 bases left between them. Germline V gene data show CDR1 as SGHAT and CDR2 as FQNNGV. The CDR3 here is CASSLVGQSYGYTF. Written as DNA, the CDR3 is TGTGCCAGCAGCTTAGTCGGACAGAGTTATGGCTACACCTTC.

Notes on this clone: The junction and the germline gene differ at one end; a read error may be behind it. The gene calls are TRBV5-6 and TRBJ2-1; TRBD1 matches 7 bases. The CDR3 is made up of 15 amino acids. Per germline, CDR1 SGHDT and CDR2 YYEEEE. The CDR3, as DNA: TGTGCCAGCAGTTTGGGACAGACCCTTCCAAGGGAGCAGTTCTTC. Its protein is CASSLGQTLPREQFF.

The rearrangement uses TRBV3-1 (or the pseudogene TRBV3-2) and TRBJ2-4; 7 bases map to TRBD1. Germline V lookup: CDR1 LGHDT, CDR2 YNNKEL (reference sequence). The J segment lost 6 bases and the V segment lost 2 bases, leaving 4 bases of the junction unmatched. The CDR3 is made up of 14 amino acids. Here the CDR3 DNA reads TGTGCCAGCAGCCAATCGGGACAGCTAAACATTCAGTACTTC. Amino acid sequence: CASSQSGQLNIQYF.

The gene calls are TRBV2 and TRBJ1-2, with a weak D call TRBD1 (5 bases). V lost 7 bases to trimming and J lost 1 base, with 7 bases between them. Looked up from germline, CDR1 is SNHLY and CDR2 is FYNNEI. The CDR3 length is 12 residues. CDR3 sequence: CASTGGNYGYTF. The DNA of the CDR3 is TGTGCCAGCACGGGGGGTAACTATGGCTACACCTTC.